The 15 T cell receptor beta chains below were found in one sample sequenced in a study of T-cell memory formation after mild COVID-19. In TCRdb, the 5' RACE reads were re-called with MiXCR into one record per CDR3 protein. The sample holds 29,000 or so distinct CDR3 sequences, 9.5% to 15% seen once. The sequencing sample was made of PBMCs or a T cell subset sorted from them (not recorded which). The receptors originated from an adult woman who had mild COVID-19 (a few samples of this study predate the infection). Cell type and time point are not known.

This clonotype has only a few counts. The genes are TRBV15 and TRBJ1-5; unclear D gene. This CDR3 spans 8 amino acids. Germline V gene data show CDR1 as LNHNV and CDR2 as YYDKDF (reference sequence). CDR3 amino acids: CSNQPQHF. The CDR3 DNA sequence: TGTAGCAATCAGCCCCAGCATTTT.

This clonotype was detected ten times or more. The chain couples TRBV5-1 to TRBJ1-1; 8 bases map to TRBD1. The germline V gene encodes CDR1 SGHRS and CDR2 YFSETQ. This CDR3 contains 16 residues. J lost 4 bases, V lost 1 base, and 9 bases had no gene match. The CDR3 DNA sequence: TGCGCCAGCAGCTTGTTCCTCACAGGGGGAAGCACTGAAGCTTTCTTT. It codes for CASSLFLTGGSTEAFF.

This clonotype has a count of ten or more. The chain recombines TRBV7-9 with TRBJ1-2; unclear D gene. The CDR3 sequence is 11 residues long. V was pared by 6 bases and J by 5 bases, with 7 bases between. CDR1 and CDR2 from the germline V gene are SEHNR and FQNEAQ (reference sequence). CDR3 in amino acids: CASRGLYGYTF. The CDR3 DNA reads TGTGCCAGCAGGGGTCTTTATGGCTACACCTTC.

This clonotype came up many times. The rearrangement joins TRBV13 to TRBJ1-1; D possibly corresponds to TRBD1 (5 bases). The CDR3 is 12 residues long. The germline gives CDR1 PRHDT, CDR2 FYEKMQ (reference sequence). V gave up 4 bases and J gave up 8 bases, with 11 bases separating them. CDR3 in DNA: TGTGCCAGCAGCTCGCGGACAAGCGAAGCTTTCTTT. As protein: CASSSRTSEAFF.

In its sample, this clonotype was seen many times. The chain couples TRBV27 to TRBJ1-6, with TRBD1 identical over 7 bases. V shed 2 bases and J 9 bases; nucleotides not matched to a gene: 7. From germline, CDR1 is MNHEY and CDR2 SMNVEV (reference sequence). The CDR3 consists of 15 residues. This chain's CDR3 is CASSLGQGGSSPLHF. CDR3 bases: TGTGCCAGCAGTTTAGGTCAAGGGGGCTCTTCACCCCTCCACTTT.

This clonotype has at least ten counts. This chain uses TRBV18 with TRBJ1-2; 8 bases are a match to TRBD1. Germline CDR1 and CDR2: KGHSH and LQKENI. The CDR3 runs 14 residues. The V gene end was trimmed by 5 bases and the J gene end by 5 bases; junction bases not matched to a gene: 7. The chain's CDR3 is CASSEGTGTYGYTF. In DNA, the CDR3 is TGTGCCAGCTCAGAGGGGACAGGCACGTATGGCTACACCTTC.

This clonotype was seen repeatedly, ten times or more. The chain carries TRBV18 and TRBJ2-7; D gene uncertain. The V end was cut by 0 bases, the J end by 0 bases, with 12 bases between. This CDR3 has 16 amino acids. CDR1 is KGHSH and CDR2 is LQKENI in the germline V gene. The CDR3 here is CASSPPMAGYSYEQYF. The DNA of the CDR3 is TGTGCCAGCTCACCACCGATGGCAGGCTACTCCTACGAGCAGTACTTC.

This clonotype occurred a few times. This chain uses TRBV24-1 with TRBJ1-1; 8 positions match TRBD1. Germline V gene data show CDR1 as KGHDR and CDR2 as SFDVKD. The CDR3 runs 14 residues. V lost 4 bases and J lost 5; bases outside the gene matches: 5. CDR3 sequence: CATSDQRTGTEAFF. As DNA, the CDR3 is TGTGCCACCAGTGACCAGAGGACAGGGACTGAAGCTTTCTTT.

This clonotype appeared many times. The genes are TRBV20-1 and TRBJ1-1; D uncertain. The CDR3 length is 15 residues. Germline CDR1 reads DFQATT; CDR2 reads SNEGSKA (reference sequence). The V gene lost 2 bases and the J gene lost 4 bases, with 17 bases spanning the gap. CDR3 sequence (DNA): TGCAGTGCTAGAAAGATGGTGTCCTCGGCCACTGAAGCTTTCTTT. Translating it yields CSARKMVSSATEAFF.

Many counts were recorded for this clonotype. CDR3 sequence: CSARVAGGPKFF. The CDR3 bases are TGCAGTGCTAGAGTGGCGGGAGGACCGAAGTTCTTC. The rearrangement uses TRBV20-1 and TRBJ2-1, with 8 bases fitting TRBD2. CDR3 length: 12 amino acids. The trim removed 1 base at V and 14 bases at J, leaving 7 bases unmatched. Germline lookup yields CDR1 DFQATT and CDR2 SNEGSKA (reference sequence).

This clonotype was seen ten or more times. V is TRBV3-1 and J is TRBJ1-1, with D unresolved. CDR1 and CDR2 from the germline V gene are LGHDT and YNNKEL (reference sequence). The ends were cut back, 5 bases at V and 3 bases at J, with 4 bases in the middle. The CDR3 is 11 amino acids. The CDR3 DNA is TGTGCCAGCAGCTCCCACACTGAAGCTTTCTTT. Encoded protein: CASSSHTEAFF.

This clonotype has at least ten counts. The chain combines TRBV7-2 with TRBJ1-1; D uncertain. CDR3 size: 14 residues. Trimming cost V 1 base and J 1 base, with 7 bases left between them. Germline V CDR1 and CDR2: SGHTA, FQGNSA. The DNA of the CDR3 is TGTGCCAGCAGCTTAGGTCCAGAGAACACTGAAGCTTTCTTT. Encoded protein: CASSLGPENTEAFF.

With respect to this clonotype: The junction departs from the called germline gene at one end, perhaps through a read error. V is TRBV5-1 and J is TRBJ1-1, with D maybe TRBD1 (5 bases). This CDR3 has 13 amino acids. Germline V gene sequence: CDR1 SGHRS, CDR2 YFSETQ. The CDR3 sequence: CASGLGTRTEAFF. As DNA, the CDR3 is TGCGCCAGCGGCTTGGGGACCAGGACTGAAGCTTTCTTT.

The V and J genes are TRBV7-2 and TRBJ1-4; unclear D gene. V was pared by 1 base and J by 5 bases, with 17 bases between. This CDR3 contains 17 residues. Looked up from germline, CDR1 is SGHTA and CDR2 is FQGNSA. The CDR3 DNA is TGTGCCAGCAGCTTAGGGGCATTCCTTACCTACAATGAAAAACTGTTTTTT. This codes for CASSLGAFLTYNEKLFF.

This clonotype was counted ten times or more. The chain links TRBV7-8 to TRBJ1-1; D uncertain. The V gene's germline CDR1 is SGHVS and CDR2 FQNEAQ. The CDR3 runs to 18 residues. Trimming shortened V by 5 bases and J by 5 bases, and 27 bases separated the two germline ends. The CDR3 here is CASSDHARSTSGRTEAFF. The CDR3 nucleotides read TGTGCCAGCAGCGACCATGCTCGGTCTACATCCGGTCGGACTGAAGCTTTCTTT.